A selection of T cell receptor beta chains follows, all from one sample in a study of blood T cells in healthy people across ages. In TCRdb, the 5' RACE reads were re-called with MiXCR into one record per CDR3 protein. The sample records over a million distinct CDR3 sequences, about 25% being singletons. This sample was shared with a second study, whose subject was T cells of mothers and their children.

Sequencing was done on a sample of blood. These receptors originate from a girl aged 2 to 9 in good health. CDR3s include the opening cysteine and the closing phenylalanine or tryptophan. Each record gives: D gene, V gene, clone size, J gene, CDR3 DNA, CDR3 protein. A D gene is named only where the DNA matches it firmly. A clone size is listed for some rows: how often the clone was seen (once, few, many), or a class if it is expanded.

D: -; V: TRBV29-1; size: -; J: TRBJ2-5; DNA: TGCAGCGTTGGTACAGGGGGGGGGAAAGAGACCCAGTACTTC; CDR3: CSVGTGGGKETQYF
D: -; V: TRBV15; size: -; J: TRBJ2-7; DNA: TGTGCCACCAGCAGAACGGACAGCGCTTCCTACGAGCAGTACTTC; CDR3: CATSRTDSASYEQYF
D: -; V: TRBV11-2; size: -; J: TRBJ1-2; DNA: TGTGCCAGCAGCTTAGAGTTAGGGGGAGATGGCTACACCTTC; CDR3: CASSLELGGDGYTF
D: -; V: TRBV6-2/TRBV6-3; size: -; J: TRBJ1-4; DNA: TGTGCCAGCAGTTACTCGAGGGGAGGAAATGAAAAACTGTTTTTT; CDR3: CASSYSRGGNEKLFF
D: -; V: TRBV6-5; size: -; J: TRBJ1-6; DNA: TGTACCAGCAGTTACGTGGGGGCAGGTTCACCCCTCCACTTT; CDR3: CTSSYVGAGSPLHF
D: TRBD1; V: TRBV2; size: -; J: TRBJ1-5; DNA: TGTGCCAGCAGTGCGGAGACAGGGGTTTCTCAGCCCCAGCATTTT; CDR3: CASSAETGVSQPQHF
D: -; V: TRBV20-1; size: -; J: TRBJ1-1; DNA: TGCAGTGCTAGAGTTGAGAGGTGGAACACTGAAGCTTTCTTT; CDR3: CSARVERWNTEAFF
D: -; V: TRBV12-3/TRBV12-4; size: -; J: TRBJ2-5; DNA: TGTGCCAGCAGTGGAGGGACCCTAGAGACCCAGTACTTC; CDR3: CASSGGTLETQYF
D: TRBD1; V: TRBV2; size: -; J: TRBJ1-1; DNA: TGTGCCAGCTCACCCGGGACAGGGAGCGCTGAAGCTTTCTTT; CDR3: CASSPGTGSAEAFF
D: TRBD2; V: TRBV4-3; size: -; J: TRBJ2-1; DNA: TGCGCCAGCAGCCAAGCGCTGACTAGCGAGTACAATGAGCAGTTCTTC; CDR3: CASSQALTSEYNEQFF
D: -; V: TRBV6-1; size: few; J: TRBJ2-1; DNA: TGTGCCAGCAGTGAAACCGGAGGCCATGGGCAGTTCTTC; CDR3: CASSETGGHGQFF
D: TRBD1; V: TRBV11-2; size: few; J: TRBJ2-5; DNA: TGTGCCAGCAGCTTAGATAACGGACCCCCAGGGGGCAAAGAAGAGACCCAGTACTTC; CDR3: CASSLDNGPPGGKEETQYF
D: TRBD2; V: TRBV7-9; size: -; J: TRBJ2-1; DNA: TGTGCCAGCAGCTTGCCCTGGACTAGCGATTACAATGAGCAGTTCTTC; CDR3: CASSLPWTSDYNEQFF
D: -; V: TRBV29-1; size: few; J: TRBJ1-1; DNA: TGCAGCCTAGTGGGACGGGGGAACACTGAAGCTTTCTTT; CDR3: CSLVGRGNTEAFF
D: -; V: TRBV7-9; size: few; J: TRBJ2-1; DNA: TGTGCCAGCAGCGACCTATCAGACATGAAGGATGAGCAGTTCTTC; CDR3: CASSDLSDMKDEQFF
D: TRBD1; V: TRBV7-9; size: -; J: TRBJ2-7; DNA: TGTGCCAGCAGCCCACAGGGGGGACTCTCCTGCGAGCAGTACTTC; CDR3: CASSPQGGLSCEQYF
D: TRBD2; V: TRBV7-2; size: -; J: TRBJ2-7; DNA: TGTGCCAGCAGCTTAGACAGGACTAGCGGGGGCTCCGAGCAGTACTTC; CDR3: CASSLDRTSGGSEQYF
D: -; V: TRBV3-1; size: -; J: TRBJ2-7; DNA: TGTGCCAGCAGCCCCGGGACGGCCTTCTACGAGCAGTACTTC; CDR3: CASSPGTAFYEQYF
D: -; V: TRBV7-3; size: once; J: TRBJ2-5; DNA: TGTGCCAGCAGCTTAACGGGCGGTACAGAGACCCAGTACTTC; CDR3: CASSLTGGTETQYF
D: TRBD1; V: TRBV28; size: -; J: TRBJ1-1; DNA: TGTGCCAGCAGTCCGCTCCGGGACAGGGGGATCACTGAAGCTTTCTTT; CDR3: CASSPLRDRGITEAFF
D: TRBD2; V: TRBV3-1; size: -; J: TRBJ2-1; DNA: TGTGCCGGCAGCCAAGTTGGGCGGGGGGGCTTTGGTGAGCAGTTCTTC; CDR3: CAGSQVGRGGFGEQFF
D: TRBD2; V: TRBV2; size: -; J: TRBJ2-7; DNA: TGTGCCAGCATTTTCCGGCGGGAGTTTCGTTACGAGCAGTACTTC; CDR3: CASIFRREFRYEQYF
D: -; V: TRBV20-1; size: -; J: TRBJ2-5; DNA: TGCAGTGCTACGAGTGGAGGAAAGCCCGGGGAGACCCAGTACTTC; CDR3: CSATSGGKPGETQYF
D: -; V: TRBV7-2; size: -; J: TRBJ1-3; DNA: TGTGCCAGCACCCCGGGGTTCTCTGGAAACACCATATATTTT; CDR3: CASTPGFSGNTIYF
D: TRBD1; V: TRBV12-3/TRBV12-4; size: few; J: TRBJ2-1; DNA: TGTGCCAGCAGTTTGGTGAGGACAGGTAAAAATGAGCAGTTCTTC; CDR3: CASSLVRTGKNEQFF
D: -; V: TRBV12-3/TRBV12-4; size: -; J: TRBJ2-1; DNA: TGTGCCAGCAGTTTAGCATCCGGGGGCAGGGGCCTCAATGAGCAGTTCTTC; CDR3: CASSLASGGRGLNEQFF
D: -; V: TRBV2; size: few; J: TRBJ2-5; DNA: TGTGCCAGCAGTGACGTCCCTAGAGACAGTCGGCGGGCCCAGTACTTC; CDR3: CASSDVPRDSRRAQYF